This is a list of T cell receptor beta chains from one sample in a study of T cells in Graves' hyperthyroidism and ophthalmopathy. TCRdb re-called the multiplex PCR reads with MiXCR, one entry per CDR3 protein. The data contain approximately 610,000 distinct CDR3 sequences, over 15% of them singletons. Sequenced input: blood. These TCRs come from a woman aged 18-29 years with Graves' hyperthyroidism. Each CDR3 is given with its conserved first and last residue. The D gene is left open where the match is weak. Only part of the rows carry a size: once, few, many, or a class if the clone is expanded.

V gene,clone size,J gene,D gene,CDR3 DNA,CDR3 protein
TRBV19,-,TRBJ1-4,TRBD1,TGTGCCAGTTCCGCGATAGGGGGCGTAACTAATGAAAAACTGTTTTTT,CASSAIGGVTNEKLFF
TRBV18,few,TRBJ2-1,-,TGTGCCAGCTCACCACGCGGGCCGAGCTCCTACAATGAGCAGTTCTTC,CASSPRGPSSYNEQFF
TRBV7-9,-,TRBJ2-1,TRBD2,TGTGCCAGCAGCCCCCGGGCGGGGGGGGGCTACAATGAGCAGTTCTTC,CASSPRAGGGYNEQFF
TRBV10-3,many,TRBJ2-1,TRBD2,TGTGCCATCAGTGAGACTAGCGGGAGGATTGAGCAGTTCTTC,CAISETSGRIEQFF
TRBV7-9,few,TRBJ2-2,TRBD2,TGTGCCAGCAGCTTAAGGGCCAGCGGGAGAGACAACACCGGGGAGCTGTTTTTT,CASSLRASGRDNTGELFF
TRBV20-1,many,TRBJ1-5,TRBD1,TGCAGTGCCACGACAGGGGTAAATCAGCCCCAGCATTTT,CSATTGVNQPQHF
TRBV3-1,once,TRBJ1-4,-,TGTGCCAGCAGCCCCCGGGAGAGCCGTAGGGGTGGACTGTTTTTT,CASSPRESRRGGLFF
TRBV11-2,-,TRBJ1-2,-,TGTGCCAGCAGCTTCAAGGGGGGCTATGGCTACACCTTC,CASSFKGGYGYTF
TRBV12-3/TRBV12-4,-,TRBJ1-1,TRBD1,TGTGCCAGCAGTCCGGGACAGCGAACTGAAGCTTTCTTT,CASSPGQRTEAFF
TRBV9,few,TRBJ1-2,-,TGTGCCAGCAGCGCACAACCTAACTATGGCTACACCTTC,CASSAQPNYGYTF
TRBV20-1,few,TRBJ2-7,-,TGCAGTGGACTCCGGGGCCAGATGTGGCAGTACTTC,CSGLRGQMWQYF
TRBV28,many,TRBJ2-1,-,TGTGCCAGCAGTTTTCTAATTGAGGGAAGCTCCTACAATGAGCAGTTCTTC,CASSFLIEGSSYNEQFF
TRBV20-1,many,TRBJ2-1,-,TGCAGTGCTCCGGGACATCCTTACAATGAGCAGTTCTTC,CSAPGHPYNEQFF
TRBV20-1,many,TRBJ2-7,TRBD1,TGCAGTGCTAGAGATCCCGGGACAGGGCCCTACGAGCAGTACTTC,CSARDPGTGPYEQYF
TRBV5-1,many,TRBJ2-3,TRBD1,TGCGCCAGCAGCCGACAGGGAGATACGCAGTATTTT,CASSRQGDTQYF
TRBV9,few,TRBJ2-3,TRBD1,TGTGCCAGCAGCCTTTGGGACAGTAGCCCAGATACGCAGTATTTT,CASSLWDSSPDTQYF
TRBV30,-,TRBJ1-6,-,TGTGCCTGGAGAGGGACTTCACCCCTCCACTTT,CAWRGTSPLHF
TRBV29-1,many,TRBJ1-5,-,TGCAGCGTTGTATTGGGCCTTGGCAATCAGCCCCAGCATTTT,CSVVLGLGNQPQHF
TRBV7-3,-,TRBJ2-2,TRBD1,TGTGCCAGCAGCTTGGGGGGACAGGGAGTTGCCGGGGAGCTGTTTTTT,CASSLGGQGVAGELFF
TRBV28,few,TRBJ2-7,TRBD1,TGTGCCAGCAGTTTCCTATCAGGGGGTTTCACCTACGAGCAGTACTTC,CASSFLSGGFTYEQYF
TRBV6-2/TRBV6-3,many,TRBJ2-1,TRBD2,TGTGCCAGCAGTTACGGGGGGGTATACAATGAGCAGTTCTTC,CASSYGGVYNEQFF
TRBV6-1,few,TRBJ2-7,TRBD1,TGTGCCAGCAGTGAAGCGGGACAGGGCATGGACGAGCAGTACTTC,CASSEAGQGMDEQYF
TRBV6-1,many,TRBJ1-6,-,TGTGCCAGCAGTGAGGGACTCAGTAATTCACCCCTCCACTTT,CASSEGLSNSPLHF
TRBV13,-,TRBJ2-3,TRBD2,TGTGCCAGCAGCAACGAAGCGGGGGGGCCGGATACGCAGTATTTT,CASSNEAGGPDTQYF
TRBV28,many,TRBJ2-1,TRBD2,TGTGCCAGCAGTTTAGGGTTAGCGGGCAATGAGCAGTTCTTC,CASSLGLAGNEQFF
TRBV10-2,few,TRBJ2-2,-,TGCGCCAGCAGTGAGGTGAACGGCTTTTTGAATTTCAGGACCGGGGAGCTGTTTTTT,CASSEVNGFLNFRTGELFF
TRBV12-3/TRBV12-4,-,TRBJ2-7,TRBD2,TGTGCCAGCAGCCTAGCGGGAGGGCCCTCCTACGAGCAGTACTTC,CASSLAGGPSYEQYF
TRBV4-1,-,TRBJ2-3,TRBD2,TGCGCCAGCAGCCAAGATCTGGTAGGGACTAGCGGCCAAGGGGCCACAGATACGCAGTATTTT,CASSQDLVGTSGQGATDTQYF
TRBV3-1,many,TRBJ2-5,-,TGTGCCAGCAGCCAAGACGCTAGGGGACAAGAGACCCAGTACTTC,CASSQDARGQETQYF
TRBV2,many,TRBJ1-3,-,TGTGCCAGCAGGACGGCATCGGGCATTGAAAACACCATATATTTT,CASRTASGIENTIYF
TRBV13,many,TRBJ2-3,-,TGTGCCAGCAGCCTACAGGTTGTAAGCACAGATACGCAGTATTTT,CASSLQVVSTDTQYF
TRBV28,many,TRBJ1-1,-,TGTGCCAGCAGTTTCGACAGGACGACCACTGAAGCTTTCTTT,CASSFDRTTTEAFF
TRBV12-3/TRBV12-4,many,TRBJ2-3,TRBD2,TGTGCCAGCAGGCCCGGGACTAGCGGGGGCCTCACAGATACGCAGTATTTT,CASRPGTSGGLTDTQYF
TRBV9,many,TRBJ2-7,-,TGTGCCAGCAGCGTAGGCCTAGCCGACGGCTACGAGCAGTACTTC,CASSVGLADGYEQYF
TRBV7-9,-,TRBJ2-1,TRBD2,TGTGCCAGCATCAGAGGGCAAGGTGGCGGGAGGAGTGAGCAGTTCTTC,CASIRGQGGGRSEQFF
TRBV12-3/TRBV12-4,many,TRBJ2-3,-,TGTGCCAGCAGAATCGCTAGCGACACAGATACGCAGTATTTT,CASRIASDTDTQYF
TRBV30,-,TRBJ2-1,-,TGTGCCTGGAGTGTCGGAAGTTCGGATGAGCAGTTCTTC,CAWSVGSSDEQFF
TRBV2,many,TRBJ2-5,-,TGTGCCAGCAGTGAATGGACTCTAGAGACCCAGTACTTC,CASSEWTLETQYF
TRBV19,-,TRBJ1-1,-,TGTGCCAGTAGTGAGAACAAGAACACTGAAGCTTTCTTT,CASSENKNTEAFF
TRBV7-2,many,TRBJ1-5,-,TGTGCCAGCAGCTTAGGATCAGGGGAGAATCAGCCCCAGCATTTT,CASSLGSGENQPQHF
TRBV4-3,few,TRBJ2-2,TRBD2,TGCGCCAGCAGCCACCCTAGCGGAACGGGGACCGGGGAGCTGTTTTTT,CASSHPSGTGTGELFF
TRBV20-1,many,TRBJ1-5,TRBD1,TGCAGTGCAAACCCAGGGGGCGCGAATCAGCCCCAGCATTTT,CSANPGGANQPQHF
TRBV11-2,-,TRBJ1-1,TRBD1,TGTGCCAGCAGCTTAGCCCGCCAGGGGGCCGGCACTGAAGCTTTCTTT,CASSLARQGAGTEAFF
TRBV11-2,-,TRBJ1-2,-,TGTGCCAGCAGCCTAGTTGGAGTCCTAGGGGGCTACACCTTC,CASSLVGVLGGYTF
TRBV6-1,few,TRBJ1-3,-,TGTGCCAGCAGTAGGGGAAACACCATATATTTT,CASSRGNTIYF